Listed here are 21 T cell receptor beta chains from one sample, sequenced in a study of cytomegalovirus exposure and HLA in healthy donors. PCR involved 60 Vbeta and 13 Jbeta primers. Sequencing was performed with immunoSEQ multiplex PCR; in TCRdb, only in-frame clones are kept and a portion is missing. The sample has more than 85,000 clones, 80% to 85% seen once; the top ten hold 2.5% to 3%. The sequencing input was PBMCs. The receptors derive from a woman aged 55-69 years in good health and CMV-seropositive.

In the case of this clone: This specimen includes other DNA sequences encoding the same CDR3. This chain links TRBV6-1 with TRBJ1-1; D is perhaps TRBD1 (5 bases). Per the germline V gene, CDR1 is MNHNS and CDR2 is SASEGT. V dropped 6 bases and J dropped 4 bases, with 12 bases sitting between them. There are 13 residues in the CDR3. The CDR3 coding sequence is TGTGCCAGCAGGCAGGGTTTCGGCACTGAAGCTTTCTTT. It codes for CASRQGFGTEAFF.

The genes are TRBV5-1 and TRBJ2-1; TRBD1 is a possible D gene (6 bases). CDR3 length equals 14 residues. Trimming removed 4 bases at V and 5 bases at J, with 13 bases between. In germline, CDR1 is SGHRS, CDR2 YFSETQ. In DNA form, the CDR3 reads TGCGCCAGCAGCATGGGACAAGCGGACAATGAGCAGTTCTTC. Its protein is CASSMGQADNEQFF.

J is TRBJ1-4 and V is TRBV28; 8 bases are a match to TRBD1. The ends lost 4 bases at V and 8 bases at J; junction bases unmatched: 12. The CDR3 extends over 16 amino acids. Germline assignment: CDR1 MDHEN and CDR2 SYDVKM. CDR3 DNA sequence: TGTGCCAGCAGTTCCAGGGGGCAAGGACGGAAGGAAAAACTGTTTTTT. Protein: CASSSRGQGRKEKLFF.

V is TRBV14 and J is TRBJ2-1, with D possibly matching TRBD1 (5 bases). Germline V gene data show CDR1 as SGHDN and CDR2 as FVKESK. This CDR3 is 15 amino acids long. Trimming pared 2 bases from V and 3 bases from J, leaving 11 bases between. The CDR3: CASSQSWQGYNEQFF. In nucleotides, the CDR3 is TGTGCCAGCAGCCAATCGTGGCAGGGCTACAATGAGCAGTTCTTC.

The V and J genes are TRBV9 and TRBJ2-3; D gene unclear. The CDR3 consists of 14 residues. Germline V CDR1 and CDR2: SGDLS, YYNGEE. The germline V and J ends were trimmed by 3 bases and 3 bases, with 11 bases remaining between them. Written as DNA, the CDR3 is TGTGCCAGCAGCGCTAAGCCTAGGACAGATACGCAGTATTTT. Translating gives CASSAKPRTDTQYF.

The rearrangement uses TRBV6-5 and TRBJ1-4; possible D gene TRBD1, 5 bases. CDR3 length equals 10 residues. Germline V gives CDR1 MNHEY, CDR2 SVGAGI. V gave up 5 bases and J gave up 11 bases, with 6 bases separating them. The CDR3 loop is CASSGGKLFF. DNA of the CDR3: TGTGCCAGCAGTGGGGGGAAACTGTTTTTT.

The gene calls are TRBV4-1 and TRBJ1-1; 9 nucleotides line up with TRBD1. The CDR3 has 17 amino acids. The germline CDR1 and CDR2 sequences are MGHRA and YSYEKL. The V and J ends lost 2 bases and 8 bases, in that order; junction bases with no gene match: 15. This CDR3 is CASSQPQGAGPSREAFF. CDR3 coding DNA: TGCGCCAGCAGCCAACCACAGGGGGCGGGGCCGTCCAGGGAAGCTTTCTTT.

V and J are TRBV4-2 and TRBJ1-2; a weak D match, TRBD1 (5 bases). Germline values: CDR1 LGHNA, CDR2 YNFKEQ. V lost 2 bases and J 8 bases, leaving 12 bases between the germline ends. CDR3 length: 13 amino acids. DNA of the CDR3: TGTGCCAGCAGCCAACGCCCGGGACTGGGCTACACCTTC. Residues: CASSQRPGLGYTF.

The chain carries TRBV10-3 and TRBJ1-6, with D tentatively TRBD1 (6 bases). Trimming shortened V by 6 bases and J by 8 bases, and 17 bases separated the two germline ends. Germline CDR1 is ENHRY and CDR2 is SYGVKD. This CDR3 is built from 15 residues. CDR3 amino acids: CAIRIQGFPDSPLHF. CDR3 bases: TGTGCCATCAGAATACAGGGTTTTCCGGATTCACCCCTCCACTTT.

The rearrangement uses TRBV27 and TRBJ1-5; possible D gene TRBD1, 5 bases. The CDR3 runs to 13 residues. Between the trimmed V and J ends, which lost 5 bases and 5 bases, there was a span of 10 bases. CDR1 is MNHEY, CDR2 SMNVEV, per germline (reference sequence). The CDR3 bases are TGTGCCAGCAGTGTCGACAGATATCAGCCCCAGCATTTT. It encodes CASSVDRYQPQHF.

The genes are TRBV18 and TRBJ1-1; D is perhaps TRBD1 (6 bases). Germline lookup yields CDR1 KGHSH and CDR2 LQKENI. V gave up 4 bases and J gave up 9 bases, with 18 bases separating them. This CDR3 contains 14 residues. The chain's CDR3 is CASSRGKGDKQAFF. For the CDR3, the DNA is TGTGCCAGCTCACGGGGGAAGGGGGACAAACAAGCTTTCTTT.

V and J are TRBV4-1 and TRBJ2-7; D perhaps matches TRBD1 (5 bases). Trimming removed 4 bases from V and 2 bases from J, with 12 bases in between. The CDR3 is 14 amino acids. Germline assignment: CDR1 MGHRA and CDR2 YSYEKL. CDR3 in amino acids: CASSPRDRTYEQYF. The CDR3 DNA reads as TGCGCCAGCAGCCCAAGAGACAGAACCTACGAGCAGTACTTC.

This clone was recorded only once. A junction boundary mismatches the germline segment, possibly from a read error. The rearrangement joins TRBV28 to TRBJ2-7; 12 nucleotides align to TRBD2. This CDR3 has 13 residues. CDR1 MDHEN and CDR2 SYDVKM come from the germline V gene. The CDR3 sequence is CASSLASGRVWDF. CDR3 bases: TGTGCCAGCAGTTTAGCTAGCGGGAGGGTCTGGGACTTC.

This clone has more than one count but fewer than ten. The CDR3 DNA is TGTGCCAGCGGGCGGGAGGGCCAGGATAATGAGCAGTTCTTC. This codes for CASGREGQDNEQFF. The chain carries TRBV7-6 and TRBJ2-1, with 9 bases lining up with TRBD2. Germline loops: CDR1 SGHVS, CDR2 FNYEAQ. Unmatched junction bases numbered 9, after V lost 8 bases and J lost 7 bases. The CDR3 loop spans 14 amino acids.

V and J are TRBV7-8 and TRBJ2-7; 12 nucleotides line up with TRBD2. J lost 4 bases, V lost 4 bases, and 5 bases had no gene match. The CDR3 contains 15 residues. Germline CDR1 is SGHVS and CDR2 is FQNEAQ. Written as DNA, the CDR3 is TGTGCCAGCAGCTCACGGACTAGCGGGACTTACGAGCAGTACTTC. Amino acid sequence: CASSSRTSGTYEQYF.

This chain joins TRBV5-6 and TRBJ2-7; a possible D gene is TRBD2 (6 bases). V lost 0 bases and J lost 4, with 11 bases in between. The CDR3 length is 14 residues. The germline CDR1 and CDR2 sequences are SGHDT and YYEEEE. CDR3 loop: CASSLVSGEYEQYF. The DNA for the CDR3 is TGTGCCAGCAGCTTGGTTAGCGGAGAGTACGAGCAGTACTTC.

The chain is built from TRBV5-1 and TRBJ2-3, with D tentatively TRBD2 (5 bases). Germline V lookup: CDR1 SGHRS, CDR2 YFSETQ. The CDR3 is 15 residues long. Trimming pared 0 bases from V and 4 bases from J, leaving 12 bases between. Here the CDR3 DNA reads TGCGCCAGCAGCTTGGAAATAGGGAGAGCAGATACGCAGTATTTT. The encoded protein is CASSLEIGRADTQYF.

The chain has TRBV18 and TRBJ1-1; a possible D gene is TRBD1 (6 bases). Trimming took off 3 bases at V and 3 bases at J, with 14 bases between the two ends. The CDR3 runs to 15 residues. Germline V gene lookup returns CDR1 KGHSH and CDR2 LQKENI. Here the CDR3 DNA reads TGTGCCAGCTCACCGTACAGGGTGAGGGACACTGAAGCTTTCTTT. Its protein is CASSPYRVRDTEAFF.

The V and J genes are TRBV7-9 and TRBJ1-4; the match to TRBD1 covers 10 bases. The CDR3 is 14 residues long. Germline V gene sequence: CDR1 SEHNR, CDR2 FQNEAQ (reference sequence). Trimming cost V 5 bases and J 7 bases; bases outside gene matches: 4. The DNA for the CDR3 is TGTGCCAGCAGCCCCGGGACAGGGGCTGAAAAACTGTTTTTT. Its translation: CASSPGTGAEKLFF.

The chain has TRBV5-4 and TRBJ1-1, with no clear D. This CDR3 is 12 amino acids long. Germline CDR1 is SGHNT and CDR2 is YYREEE (reference sequence). Trimming pared 2 bases from V and 5 bases from J, leaving 7 bases between. The CDR3 sequence is CASSFSGTEAFF. The CDR3 bases are TGTGCCAGCAGCTTCAGCGGGACTGAAGCTTTCTTT. Supplemented by reference TRBV5-4 and TRBJ1-1, the full variable domain reads ETGVTQSPTHLIKTRGQQVTLRCSSQSGHNTVSWYQQALGQGPQFIFQYYREEENGRGNFPPRFSGLQFPNYSSELNVNALELDDSALYLCASSFSGTEAFFGQGTRLTVV.

This clone showed up just a few times. The chain has TRBV19 and TRBJ2-3; 10 bases map to TRBD1. Germline CDR1 reads LNHDA; CDR2 reads SQIVND (reference sequence). The CDR3 sequence is 16 residues long. After removal of 4 bases from V and 4 bases from J, the junction contained 8 bases not matched to a gene. CDR3: CASSTTGTGAPDTQYF. CDR3 sequence (DNA): TGTGCCAGTAGTACCACCGGGACAGGGGCGCCAGATACGCAGTATTTT.